This section outlines one TCR beta chain sequence together with its context. In the source study's methods: Reference gene primers were amplified, and this amplification served to estimate nucleated cell counts. The table came from immunoSEQ multiplex PCR; TCRdb's copy has only in-frame clones and leaves some out. Clone size and V and J calls were adopted from that table, with D and trimming inferred from the DNA. The table lists about 170,000 clones, 60% to 85% of them singletons. These data belong to a study of blood T cell repertoires in COVID-19. Background on the study: COVID-19 samples from acute and convalescent phases originated in the United States, Italy and Spain. PBMCs, B-cell-depleted T cells, or T cells were the source of the cDNA or gDNA that made up the material.

There are 13 residues in the CDR3. The germline V gene has CDR1 GTSNPN and CDR2 SVGIG (reference sequence). V lost 3 bases and J lost 3, with 11 bases in between. The genes are TRBV30 and TRBJ1-1; a possible D gene is TRBD1 (6 bases). The sample was peripheral blood. This clonotype was sampled from an older man with acute or convalescent COVID-19. The CDR3 spells CAWSTGLDTEAFF. In DNA form, the CDR3 reads TGTGCCTGGAGCACAGGGTTGGACACTGAAGCTTTCTTT.